The source of this T cell receptor (beta chain) is a study of shared clonotypes between healthy human individuals. The protocol was immunoSEQ multiplex PCR, while the TCRdb copy is restricted to in-frame clones and leaves out a portion. The sample shows approximately 2.5 million clones, 93% of them seen only once. Germline CDR1 reads LGHNA; CDR2 reads YSLEER. The CDR3 length is 18 residues. V was trimmed by 0 bases and J by 3 bases, leaving 18 bases between them. Specimen: naive CD4+ T cells from PBMCs. The subset denotes: CD45RA+ positively selected. The sequence was obtained from a man aged 18 to 30 in good health. Some clones in this sample may be carry-over from other donors' samples. The rearrangement uses TRBV4-3 and TRBJ2-1; no definite D call. The CDR3: CASSQDAISPLLYNEQFF. CDR3 nucleotide sequence: TGCGCCAGCAGCCAAGATGCAATATCACCCCTTCTCTACAATGAGCAGTTCTTC.